This entry lists 8 T cell receptor beta chains sequenced from one sample in a study of early T cells in non-severe SARS-CoV-2 infection. Each CDR3 protein is one row after TCRdb ran MiXCR on the 5' RACE reads. The table lists about 28,000 distinct CDR3 sequences, 4.6% of them singletons. The sequencing here drew on whole blood, taken at baseline. The receptors stem from an adult who was a healthcare worker with PCR-confirmed SARS-CoV-2 infection or an uninfected control (not recorded which).

This clonotype has a count of ten or more. The CDR3 bases are TGCAGTGCCACCCATGGGGCGGGAGGTTCGGATACGCAGTATTTT. This codes for CSATHGAGGSDTQYF. The chain uses TRBV20-1 and TRBJ2-3; the match to TRBD2 covers 8 bases. V dropped 6 bases and J dropped 6; count of bases not matched to a gene: 14. Germline assignment: CDR1 DFQATT and CDR2 SNEGSKA (reference sequence). The CDR3 loop spans 15 amino acids.

There are many counts of this clonotype. The rearrangement links TRBV29-1 to TRBJ1-2; the D gene is possibly TRBD1 (6 bases). Germline CDR1 and CDR2: SQVTM and ANQGSEA. The CDR3 totals 14 residues. Deletions cut 2 bases from V and 0 bases from J, with 10 bases between. This chain's CDR3 is CSVESGEANYGYTF. Written as DNA, the CDR3 is TGCAGCGTTGAATCAGGGGAAGCTAACTATGGCTACACCTTC.

This clonotype was detected ten times or more. The chain is built from TRBV12-3 or TRBV12-4 and TRBJ1-4, with D possibly TRBD1 on 5 matching bases. V lost 2 bases and J 7 bases, leaving 8 bases between the germline ends. This CDR3 is built from 13 residues. CDR3 DNA: TGTGCCAGCAGTTTATCGGGACTTGAAAAACTGTTTTTT. Translation: CASSLSGLEKLFF.

This clonotype has a count of ten or more. The chain uses TRBV6-2 or TRBV6-3 and TRBJ2-1, with TRBD2 as a possible D gene (6 bases). Per germline, CDR1 MNHEY and CDR2 SVGEGT. The CDR3 loop spans 11 amino acids. V was trimmed by 6 bases and J by 12 bases, leaving 12 bases between them. The CDR3 region is CASRDRDLQFF. CDR3 bases: TGTGCCAGCAGGGACCGGGACTTGCAGTTCTTC.

This clonotype was observed at least ten times. The rearrangement uses TRBV20-1 and TRBJ1-6; D call uncertain. Trimming removed 3 bases from V and 0 bases from J, with 9 bases in between. Per germline, CDR1 DFQATT and CDR2 SNEGSKA (reference sequence). The CDR3 runs to 15 residues. The CDR3 nucleotides read TGCAGTGCTAGGTTCCAGAGCTCCTATAATTCACCCCTCCACTTT. This gives the protein CSARFQSSYNSPLHF.

The CDR3 DNA follows: TGCGCCAGCAGCTTACGGTTCCCCGGGGAGCTGTTTTTT. Amino acid sequence: CASSLRFPGELFF. The V gene is TRBV5-1, the J gene TRBJ2-2; D not resolved. Trimming stripped 2 bases from V and 6 bases from J, with 8 bases between. This CDR3 is 13 amino acids long. The germline V gene has CDR1 SGHRS and CDR2 YFSETQ.

This clonotype occurred many times. The J gene is TRBJ2-7, the V gene TRBV27; no firm D call. Germline CDR1 is MNHEY and CDR2 is SMNVEV (reference sequence). V shed 5 bases and J shed 0 bases, with 23 bases lying between them. CDR3 size: 18 residues. CDR3 amino acids: CASSPFPQSARRSYEQYF. The CDR3 DNA reads as TGTGCCAGCAGTCCATTCCCCCAGTCGGCCAGGCGCTCCTACGAGCAGTACTTC.

This chain links TRBV11-1 with TRBJ2-3; D may correspond to TRBD1 or TRBD2 (5 bases each). The CDR3 totals 17 residues. The germline V gene has CDR1 SGHAT and CDR2 FQDESV (reference sequence). Trimming removed 5 bases from V and 2 bases from J, with 20 bases in between. The CDR3 DNA reads as TGTGCCAGCAGCCCATCCAGGGAGAGTATCTCCACAGATACGCAGTATTTT. Encoded protein: CASSPSRESISTDTQYF.